One and the same sample provided the 16 T cell receptor beta chains below, sequenced in a study of blood T cell repertoires in COVID-19. Sequenced by immunoSEQ multiplex PCR; TCRdb stores in-frame clones only, minus some. The sample holds approximately 350,000 clones; roughly 90% are singletons and the top ten take more than 1%. The sequencing sample was made of peripheral blood. The source is a middle-aged man with acute or convalescent COVID-19.

This sequence joins TRBV4-2 and TRBJ1-2; perhaps TRBD1 as D (6 bases). The CDR3 sequence is 15 residues long. The germline V and J ends were trimmed by 0 bases and 5 bases, with 13 bases remaining between them. Germline V gives CDR1 LGHNA, CDR2 YNFKEQ. CDR3 in amino acids: CASSQDLTGGYGYTF. The CDR3 coding sequence is TGTGCCAGCAGCCAAGATTTGACAGGTGGATATGGCTACACCTTC.

This clone came up once. The CDR3 spells CSASGSLEEQYF. CDR3 sequence (DNA): TGCAGCGCTAGCGGGAGTCTGGAAGAGCAGTACTTC. This chain uses TRBV29-1 with TRBJ2-7; TRBD2 agrees at 10 bases. The CDR3 has 12 amino acids. The J segment lost 7 bases and the V segment lost 7 bases, leaving 7 bases of the junction unmatched. Per the germline V gene, CDR1 is SQVTM and CDR2 is ANQGSEA.

The rearrangement uses TRBV6-5 and TRBJ2-7, with 10 positions matching TRBD2. J was trimmed by 4 bases and V by 5 bases; bases with no gene match: 5. Germline CDR1 and CDR2: MNHEY and SVGAGI. The length of the CDR3 is 14 residues. For the CDR3, the DNA is TGTGCCAGCAGTCTGCGGACTAGCGGTTACGAGCAGTACTTC. Translated: CASSLRTSGYEQYF.

The V gene is TRBV7-2, the J gene TRBJ2-1; TRBD2 agrees at 7 bases. In germline, CDR1 is SGHTA, CDR2 FQGNSA. J lost 8 bases, V lost 1 base, and 5 bases had no gene match. The CDR3 is 14 amino acids. CDR3 in amino acids: CASSLGGGFDEQFF. In nucleotides, the CDR3 is TGTGCCAGCAGCTTAGGGGGGGGTTTTGATGAGCAGTTCTTC.

V is TRBV10-3 and J is TRBJ2-7; 7 bases agree with TRBD1. The CDR3 contains 16 residues. V lost 4 bases, J lost 2 bases, and 11 bases stayed unmatched. Germline values: CDR1 ENHRY, CDR2 SYGVKD. CDR3 residues: CAISGRSDRVTYEQYF. In nucleotides, the CDR3 is TGTGCCATCAGTGGACGAAGCGACAGGGTTACCTACGAGCAGTACTTC.

The V gene is TRBV9, the J gene TRBJ1-2; a possible D gene is TRBD1 (5 bases). V was cut by 3 bases and J by 3 bases, with 15 bases left in between. Germline lookup yields CDR1 SGDLS and CDR2 YYNGEE. The CDR3 is 15 residues long. The CDR3 here is CASSGGRVPHYGYTF. The CDR3, as DNA: TGTGCCAGCAGCGGTGGCAGGGTTCCCCACTATGGCTACACCTTC.

The chain combines TRBV9 with TRBJ2-1, with a weak D call TRBD2 (5 bases). V lost 2 bases to trimming and J lost 0 bases, with 15 bases between them. This CDR3 spans 17 amino acids. From germline, CDR1 is SGDLS and CDR2 YYNGEE. The CDR3 is CASSVAVRTYSYNEQFF. The CDR3 DNA reads TGTGCCAGCAGCGTCGCGGTCAGGACTTACTCCTACAATGAGCAGTTCTTC.

This clone was counted between two and nine times. In the same sample, other DNA sequences code for this CDR3. The chain has TRBV27 and TRBJ1-2; D gene ambiguous. In germline, CDR1 is MNHEY, CDR2 SMNVEV (reference sequence). The CDR3 loop spans 13 amino acids. Trimming pared 0 bases from V and 3 bases from J, leaving 5 bases between. The CDR3 region is CASSLSSDYGYTF. CDR3 DNA: TGTGCCAGCAGTTTATCGAGTGACTATGGCTACACCTTC.

This clone came up a few times. V is TRBV6-4 and J is TRBJ2-1, with D tentatively TRBD1 (5 bases). The CDR3 loop spans 13 amino acids. Trimming removed 6 bases at V and 9 bases at J, with 15 bases between. Germline V gene lookup returns CDR1 MRHNA and CDR2 SNTAGT. CDR3 sequence: CASSAQRQREQFF. The CDR3 DNA reads TGTGCCAGCAGCGCCCAGAGACAGCGTGAGCAGTTCTTC.

The gene calls are TRBV11-2 and TRBJ2-3, with 8 bases that match TRBD1. Germline trimming cut 5 bases from V and 7 bases from J; bases unmatched to any gene: 11. The CDR3 loop spans 15 amino acids. Germline assignment: CDR1 SGHAT and CDR2 FQNNGV. In DNA, the CDR3 is TGTGCCAGCAGCCGCTTGGGACAGGAGTTGAATACGCAGTATTTT. Protein sequence: CASSRLGQELNTQYF.

The chain uses TRBV5-1 and TRBJ2-3; TRBD2 aligns across 8 bases. Trimming at V came to 0 bases and at J to 4 bases, leaving 1 base not matched to a gene. Looked up from germline, CDR1 is SGHRS and CDR2 is YFSETQ. The CDR3 is made up of 14 amino acids. This chain's CDR3 is CASSLEAGADTQYF. In DNA form, the CDR3 reads TGCGCCAGCAGCTTGGAAGCGGGAGCAGATACGCAGTATTTT.

Comment on this clone: Other DNA sequences in the sample encode the same CDR3. The rearrangement joins TRBV7-3 to TRBJ1-1; D perhaps matches TRBD1 (5 bases). The V end was cut by 5 bases, the J end by 1 base, with 14 bases between. CDR1 is SGHTA and CDR2 is FQGTGA in the germline V gene. The CDR3 contains 15 residues. This CDR3 is CASSLNGGGNTEAFF. The CDR3 coding sequence is TGTGCCAGCAGCCTAAACGGGGGTGGGAACACTGAAGCTTTCTTT.

The chain combines TRBV10-3 with TRBJ2-1, with 7 nucleotides matching TRBD1. The CDR3 totals 14 residues. The trim removed 2 bases at V and 10 bases at J, leaving 8 bases unmatched. Germline V lookup: CDR1 ENHRY, CDR2 SYGVKD. The CDR3 nucleotides are TGTGCCATCAGTGAGACAGGGGATTGGGGGGAGCAGTTCTTC. The encoded protein is CAISETGDWGEQFF.

The chain has TRBV6-1 and TRBJ2-1, with 9 bases fitting TRBD1. This CDR3 contains 17 residues. The trim removed 4 bases at V and 6 bases at J, leaving 13 bases unmatched. Germline CDR1 MNHNS, CDR2 SASEGT. CDR3 region: CASSARRGTGSVNEQFF. The CDR3 DNA is TGTGCCAGCAGTGCTCGGCGCGGGACAGGGTCTGTCAATGAGCAGTTCTTC.

The rearrangement uses TRBV6-5 and TRBJ2-7; D is perhaps TRBD1 (7 bases). Germline V CDR1 and CDR2: MNHEY, SVGAGI. This CDR3 is 13 amino acids long. The V and J ends lost 6 bases and 5 bases respectively, with 14 bases between them. CDR3 in amino acids: CASSTGEDNEQYF. The DNA for the CDR3 is TGTGCCAGCAGCACAGGGGAGGACAACGAGCAGTACTTC.

This sequence joins TRBV12-5 and TRBJ2-3; possibly TRBD1 for D (6 bases). The ends were cut back, 8 bases at V and 0 bases at J, with 12 bases in the middle. This CDR3 has 14 amino acids. CDR1 and CDR2 from the germline V gene are LGHNT and FRNRAP. The CDR3, as DNA: TGTGCTAGTTCATTAGGACAGAGCACAGATACGCAGTATTTT. Encoded protein: CASSLGQSTDTQYF.